Listed below are T cell receptor beta chains from one sample, sequenced in a study of blood T cell repertoires in COVID-19. Repertoires were generated with immunoSEQ multiplex PCR, while TCRdb's copy carries only in-frame clones and drops some. This table has 250,000 to 350,000 clones, 84% appearing once. Material: peripheral blood. The receptors here all came from a person aged 70 to 85 with COVID-19, enrolled during active disease. Both conserved end residues are part of each CDR3. The order of the fields is J gene, CDR3 length, V gene, clone size, D gene, CDR3 protein, CDR3 DNA. D genes are given only for firm matches. Part of the rows lack a size; the others show once, few, many or a class for expanded clones.

J gene: TRBJ2-5
CDR3 length: 12
V gene: TRBV20-1
clone size: NA
D gene: NA
CDR3 protein: CSASEQGETQYF
CDR3 DNA: TGCAGTGCTAGTGAGCAGGGAGAGACCCAGTACTTC

J gene: TRBJ1-4
CDR3 length: 14
V gene: TRBV11-2
clone size: once
D gene: NA
CDR3 protein: CASTRGGGGEKLFF
CDR3 DNA: TGTGCCAGCACAAGAGGGGGGGGAGGTGAAAAACTGTTTTTT

J gene: TRBJ1-1
CDR3 length: 14
V gene: TRBV28
clone size: NA
D gene: NA
CDR3 protein: CASSLVRSNTEAFF
CDR3 DNA: TGTGCCAGCAGTTTAGTCAGATCGAACACTGAAGCTTTCTTT

J gene: TRBJ2-4
CDR3 length: 14
V gene: TRBV7-9
clone size: NA
D gene: TRBD1
CDR3 protein: CASSPGQGLNIQYF
CDR3 DNA: TGTGCCAGCAGCCCGGGACAGGGGTTAAACATTCAGTACTTC

J gene: TRBJ2-7
CDR3 length: 14
V gene: TRBV7-9
clone size: once
D gene: NA
CDR3 protein: CASSSRGSGYEQYF
CDR3 DNA: TGTGCCAGCAGCTCACGCGGGTCGGGCTACGAGCAGTACTTC

J gene: TRBJ2-1
CDR3 length: 16
V gene: TRBV7-8
clone size: few
D gene: TRBD1
CDR3 protein: CASSPTGQGAEFEQFF
CDR3 DNA: TGTGCCAGCAGCCCAACCGGACAGGGGGCAGAATTTGAGCAGTTCTTC

J gene: TRBJ2-1
CDR3 length: 19
V gene: TRBV6-2/TRBV6-3
clone size: once
D gene: TRBD2
CDR3 protein: CASSYFVGLAGSSYNEQFF
CDR3 DNA: TGTGCCAGCAGTTACTTCGTAGGCCTAGCGGGATCCTCCTACAATGAGCAGTTCTTC

J gene: TRBJ2-4
CDR3 length: 12
V gene: TRBV19
clone size: NA
D gene: NA
CDR3 protein: CASSPQGNIQYF
CDR3 DNA: TGTGCCAGTAGCCCACAGGGAAACATTCAGTACTTC

J gene: TRBJ1-1
CDR3 length: 15
V gene: TRBV11-2
clone size: NA
D gene: NA
CDR3 protein: CASSLSQGKGTEAFF
CDR3 DNA: TGTGCCAGCAGCTTAAGCCAGGGAAAGGGCACTGAAGCTTTCTTT

J gene: TRBJ2-2
CDR3 length: 16
V gene: TRBV5-1
clone size: NA
D gene: TRBD1
CDR3 protein: CASSFGGQGNTGELFF
CDR3 DNA: TGCGCCAGCAGCTTTGGCGGACAGGGGAACACCGGGGAGCTGTTTTTT

J gene: TRBJ2-3
CDR3 length: 15
V gene: TRBV27
clone size: NA
D gene: TRBD2
CDR3 protein: CASSFLGLASDTQYF
CDR3 DNA: TGTGCCAGCAGTTTCCTGGGACTAGCGTCAGATACGCAGTATTTT

J gene: TRBJ1-6
CDR3 length: 14
V gene: TRBV4-1
clone size: NA
D gene: TRBD1
CDR3 protein: CASRPGTDNSPLHF
CDR3 DNA: TGCGCCAGCAGGCCCGGGACAGATAATTCACCCCTCCACTTT

J gene: TRBJ1-6
CDR3 length: 10
V gene: TRBV20-1
clone size: few
D gene: NA
CDR3 protein: CSVGRPPLHF
CDR3 DNA: TGCAGTGTGGGCAGGCCGCCCCTCCACTTT

J gene: TRBJ2-5
CDR3 length: 15
V gene: TRBV6-6
clone size: once
D gene: TRBD1
CDR3 protein: CASSYSDRAEATQYF
CDR3 DNA: TGTGCCAGCAGTTACTCGGACAGGGCCGAAGCGACCCAGTACTTC

J gene: TRBJ2-7
CDR3 length: 13
V gene: TRBV30
clone size: once
D gene: TRBD2
CDR3 protein: CAWSSGRFLEQYF
CDR3 DNA: TGTGCCTGGTCTAGCGGGAGGTTCCTCGAGCAGTACTTC

J gene: TRBJ1-2
CDR3 length: 15
V gene: TRBV24-1
clone size: NA
D gene: NA
CDR3 protein: CATSDPRVSNYGYTF
CDR3 DNA: TGTGCCACCAGTGACCCCCGGGTTTCCAACTATGGCTACACCTTC

J gene: TRBJ1-4
CDR3 length: 17
V gene: TRBV7-8
clone size: NA
D gene: NA
CDR3 protein: CASSLDDGIATNEKLFF
CDR3 DNA: TGTGCCAGCAGCTTGGACGACGGGATCGCAACTAATGAAAAACTGTTTTTT

J gene: TRBJ2-1
CDR3 length: 16
V gene: TRBV4-1
clone size: NA
D gene: TRBD2
CDR3 protein: CASSQDWTSGTNEQFF
CDR3 DNA: TGCGCCAGCAGCCAAGACTGGACTAGCGGGACTAATGAGCAGTTCTTC

J gene: TRBJ2-2
CDR3 length: 16
V gene: TRBV5-4
clone size: NA
D gene: TRBD2
CDR3 protein: CASSPGLAANTGELFF
CDR3 DNA: TGTGCCAGCAGCCCAGGACTAGCGGCGAACACCGGGGAGCTGTTTTTT

J gene: TRBJ1-1
CDR3 length: 15
V gene: TRBV5-1
clone size: NA
D gene: NA
CDR3 protein: CASSPLQAISTEAFF
CDR3 DNA: TGCGCCAGCAGCCCCCTACAGGCCATATCCACTGAAGCTTTCTTT

J gene: TRBJ1-1
CDR3 length: 15
V gene: TRBV5-4
clone size: NA
D gene: NA
CDR3 protein: CASNLGDTVNTEAFF
CDR3 DNA: TGTGCCAGCAACTTAGGCGACACGGTTAACACTGAAGCTTTCTTT

J gene: TRBJ2-1
CDR3 length: 17
V gene: TRBV7-7
clone size: NA
D gene: TRBD2
CDR3 protein: CASSSTPRGSGRNEQFF
CDR3 DNA: TGTGCCAGCAGCTCAACCCCCCGGGGGAGCGGGAGAAATGAGCAGTTCTTC